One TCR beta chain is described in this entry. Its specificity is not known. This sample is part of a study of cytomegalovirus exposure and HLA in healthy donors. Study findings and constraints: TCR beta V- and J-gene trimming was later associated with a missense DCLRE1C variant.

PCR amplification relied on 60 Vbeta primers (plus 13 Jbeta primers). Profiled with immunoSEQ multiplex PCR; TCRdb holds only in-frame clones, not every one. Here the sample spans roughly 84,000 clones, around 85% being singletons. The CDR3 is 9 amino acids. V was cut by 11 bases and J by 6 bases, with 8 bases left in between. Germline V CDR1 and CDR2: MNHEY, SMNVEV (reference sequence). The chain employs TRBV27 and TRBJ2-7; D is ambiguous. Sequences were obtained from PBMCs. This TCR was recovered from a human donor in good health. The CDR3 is CAPYSEQYF. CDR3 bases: TGTGCCCCCTATAGCGAGCAGTACTTC.